What follows are 9 T cell receptor beta chains derived from one specimen sequenced in a study of T cells in Graves' hyperthyroidism and ophthalmopathy. Amplification of TCR beta CDR3 regions was performed using RNA transcripts as template. An initial round of RT-PCR targeting the TCR CDR3 relied on the HTBI primer set. TCRdb reprocessed the multiplex PCR reads with MiXCR, giving one entry per CDR3 protein. Here the sample spans over 700,000 distinct CDR3 sequences, roughly a sixth being singletons. The sequencing sample was made of blood. The origin of the receptors is a woman between 50 and 59 years old with Graves' hyperthyroidism that later progressed to Graves' ophthalmopathy.

This clonotype was detected ten times or more. The CDR3 loop is CASRSNGQRYGYTF. The DNA of the CDR3 is TGTGCCAGCAGGTCTAACGGACAGAGATATGGCTACACCTTC. The chain carries TRBV12-3 or TRBV12-4 and TRBJ1-2; maybe TRBD1 (6 bases). V was trimmed by 6 bases and J by 5 bases, leaving 16 bases between them. The CDR3 consists of 14 residues.

The chain links TRBV20-1 to TRBJ2-3; tentatively, D is TRBD1 (5 bases). V shed 6 bases and J shed 0 bases, with 19 bases lying between them. The CDR3 sequence is 16 residues long. Germline CDR1 and CDR2: DFQATT and SNEGSKA (reference sequence). The CDR3 region is CSAIAARGTSTDTQYF. The CDR3 nucleotides are TGCAGTGCGATCGCCGCTAGGGGAACTAGCACAGATACGCAGTATTTT.

The V call is TRBV9, the J call TRBJ1-2; a possible D gene is TRBD1 (6 bases). The V and J ends lost 2 bases and 4 bases respectively, with 15 bases between them. CDR3 length equals 15 residues. From germline, CDR1 is SGDLS and CDR2 YYNGEE. This chain's CDR3 is CASSVRGGAIYGYTF. CDR3 bases: TGTGCCAGCAGCGTCCGCGGGGGCGCGATCTATGGCTACACCTTC.

The chain uses TRBV18 and TRBJ2-2; no reliable D call. CDR3 length: 14 amino acids. The V gene lost 7 bases and the J gene lost 0 bases, with 9 bases spanning the gap. Germline CDR1 is KGHSH and CDR2 is LQKENI. The CDR3 sequence is CASLPTPNTGELFF. The CDR3 nucleotides read TGTGCCAGCTTACCGACACCGAACACCGGGGAGCTGTTTTTT.

The genes are TRBV6-1 and TRBJ1-5; D is perhaps TRBD1 (6 bases). Per the germline V gene, CDR1 is MNHNS and CDR2 is SASEGT. Between the trimmed V and J ends, which lost 5 bases and 5 bases, there was a span of 13 bases. The CDR3 sequence is 14 residues long. CDR3 residues: CASSRGTTHQPQHF. In nucleotides, the CDR3 is TGTGCCAGCAGTAGGGGGACAACCCATCAGCCCCAGCATTTT.

Notes on this clonotype: Relative to the germline gene, one junction end is altered; a read error may explain this. The CDR3 here is CASSLDTPGKRNAEAFF. DNA of the CDR3: TGTGCCAGCAGCTTGGATACGCCCGGGAAGAGGAACGCTGAAGCTTTCTTT. The genes are TRBV7-9 and TRBJ1-1; D is ambiguous. The CDR3 has 17 residues. Germline V CDR1 and CDR2: SEHNR, FQNEAQ (reference sequence).

This clonotype was detected ten times or more. The chain employs TRBV20-1 and TRBJ2-1, with TRBD2 identical over 14 bases. This CDR3 spans 18 amino acids. Germline assignment: CDR1 DFQATT and CDR2 SNEGSKA (reference sequence). Trimming at V came to 6 bases and at J to 5 bases, leaving 15 bases not matched to a gene. CDR3 DNA sequence: TGCAGTGCAAGACTAGCGGGGGGGCTTATGGGTTTAAACAATGAGCAGTTCTTC. Translating gives CSARLAGGLMGLNNEQFF.

This clonotype came up a few times. The chain is built from TRBV29-1 and TRBJ1-2; D call uncertain. The V and J ends lost 6 bases and 2 bases respectively, with 22 bases between them. Germline CDR1 is SQVTM and CDR2 is ANQGSEA. The CDR3 consists of 16 residues. CDR3 DNA: TGCAGCGTCCGAGAGAAGACGGACCACCCCAACTATGGCTACACCTTC. This encodes CSVREKTDHPNYGYTF.

The rearrangement uses TRBV5-4 and TRBJ1-1, with no clear D. This CDR3 has 13 amino acids. CDR1 SGHNT and CDR2 YYREEE come from the germline V gene (reference sequence). V lost 0 bases to trimming and J lost 11 bases, with 14 bases between them. The CDR3 region has the DNA TGTGCCAGCAGCTTGGACTCGCGCATCGGGGCTTTCTTT. This encodes CASSLDSRIGAFF.